Below, 13 T cell receptor beta chains from the same sample are listed, as sequenced in a study of T cells in Graves' hyperthyroidism and ophthalmopathy. TCR beta CDR3 regions were amplified from RNA. HTBI primers were the set used in a first-round RT-PCR of the TCR CDR3. TCRdb re-analysed the multiplex PCR reads in MiXCR, keeping a single row per CDR3 protein. Of about 590,000 distinct CDR3 sequences detected, around 14% appear once; the ten largest clones hold roughly 6.6%. Sequencing was done on a sample of blood. These TCRs come from a woman in her thirties with Graves' hyperthyroidism.

This clonotype has ten or more counts. V is TRBV11-2 and J is TRBJ1-1, with D perhaps matching TRBD1 (6 bases). Trimming cost V 2 bases and J 5 bases, with 15 bases left between them. Germline V lookup: CDR1 SGHAT, CDR2 FQNNGV. This CDR3 is built from 15 residues. The chain's CDR3 is CASSLSPRGETEAFF. DNA of the CDR3: TGTGCCAGCAGCTTAAGTCCCAGGGGCGAAACTGAAGCTTTCTTT.

This clonotype appeared a few times. The chain has TRBV28 and TRBJ2-7, with D possibly TRBD1 on 6 matching bases. Trimming took 1 base from V and 6 from J, leaving 16 bases between them. Germline V lookup: CDR1 MDHEN, CDR2 SYDVKM. CDR3 size: 15 residues. The CDR3 nucleotides read TGTGCCAGCAGTTTATCTTATCCGGACAGACGCGAGCAGTACTTC. Its translation is CASSLSYPDRREQYF.

The chain is built from TRBV5-4 and TRBJ2-7, with D possibly being TRBD2 (6 bases). There are 15 residues in the CDR3. Germline V gene lookup returns CDR1 SGHNT and CDR2 YYREEE (reference sequence). V lost 4 bases and J 1 base, leaving 15 bases between the germline ends. The CDR3 spells CASSGGTESSYEQYF. The CDR3 DNA reads as TGTGCCAGCAGCGGGGGGACGGAATCATCCTACGAGCAGTACTTC.

The chain combines TRBV30 with TRBJ2-3, with 9 positions matching TRBD1. The CDR3 totals 14 residues. The V segment lost 4 bases and the J segment 3 bases; nucleotides outside the gene matches: 5. Germline V gene lookup returns CDR1 GTSNPN and CDR2 SVGIG (reference sequence). The CDR3 protein is CAWIRTGVTDTQYF. For the CDR3, the DNA is TGTGCCTGGATTCGGACAGGGGTGACAGATACGCAGTATTTT.

This clonotype was detected ten times or more. The chain is built from TRBV5-6 and TRBJ2-5; 7 nucleotides agree with TRBD1. The CDR3 totals 15 residues. J lost 5 bases, V lost 0 bases, and 7 bases had no gene match. Germline V gives CDR1 SGHDT, CDR2 YYEEEE. For the CDR3, the DNA is TGTGCCAGCAGCTTGGGACAGGGCTCTGGTGAGACCCAGTACTTC. This sequence encodes CASSLGQGSGETQYF.

The chain uses TRBV18 and TRBJ2-4; D uncertain. CDR3 size: 12 residues. The germline V gene has CDR1 KGHSH and CDR2 LQKENI. V lost 3 bases and J 8 bases, leaving 8 bases between the germline ends. CDR3 DNA sequence: TGTGCCAGCTCACCTAGTGGGGACATTCAGTACTTC. This translates into CASSPSGDIQYF.

This clonotype was observed at least ten times. The V and J genes are TRBV30 and TRBJ1-1; perhaps TRBD1 as D (6 bases). There are 15 residues in the CDR3. V lost 0 bases and J lost 8, with 19 bases in between. CDR1 and CDR2 (germline): GTSNPN, SVGIG (reference sequence). Written as DNA, the CDR3 is TGTGCCTGGAGTGTACGCGGGGGGCCGGTCGGCGAAGCTTTCTTT. Translation: CAWSVRGGPVGEAFF.

The rearrangement links TRBV7-3 to TRBJ2-7, with 9 nucleotides matching TRBD2. The CDR3 has 15 residues. With 2 bases clipped from V and 7 bases from J, the junction kept 9 bases outside the gene matches. CDR1 and CDR2 (germline): SGHTA, FQGTGA. The CDR3 loop is CASSLAPLAGREQYF. The CDR3, as DNA: TGTGCCAGCAGCTTAGCGCCGCTAGCGGGGAGGGAGCAGTACTTC.

This clonotype was observed at least ten times. In DNA form, the CDR3 reads TGTGCCAGCAGCTTATCCTGGACAGTGAACACTGAAGCTTTCTTT. Translation gives CASSLSWTVNTEAFF. The chain is built from TRBV7-3 and TRBJ1-1; perhaps TRBD1 as D (6 bases). From germline, CDR1 is SGHTA and CDR2 FQGTGA. The CDR3 is 15 amino acids. V gave up 2 bases and J gave up 0 bases, with 10 bases separating them.

This clonotype was counted ten times or more. The chain joins TRBV5-1 to TRBJ1-1; possibly TRBD1 for D (6 bases). The CDR3 runs 13 residues. V lost 0 bases to trimming and J lost 8 bases, with 11 bases between them. The germline V gene encodes CDR1 SGHRS and CDR2 YFSETQ. Written as DNA, the CDR3 is TGCGCCAGCAGCTTGGTACAGGGCCTGGAAGCTTTCTTT. Its translation is CASSLVQGLEAFF. The full variable domain, with the rest looked up from reference TRBV5-1 and TRBJ1-1, is KAGVTQTPRYLIKTRGQQVTLSCSPISGHRSVSWYQQTPGQGLQFLFEYFSETQRNKGNFPGRFSGRQFSNSRSEMNVSTLELGDSALYLCASSLVQGLEAFFGQGTRLTVV.

This clonotype was observed at least ten times. This rearrangement joins TRBV12-3 or TRBV12-4 to TRBJ2-1; no clear D. The CDR3 length is 16 residues. V lost 4 bases to trimming and J lost 4 bases, with 17 bases between them. The CDR3 loop reads CASSSDVGLPYNEQFF. CDR3 in DNA: TGTGCCAGCAGTTCCGACGTAGGTCTACCATACAATGAGCAGTTCTTC.

Ten or more counts support this clonotype. The chain links TRBV27 to TRBJ2-3, with 10 nucleotides matching TRBD2. J gave up 7 bases and V 4 bases, and 8 bases lay outside the gene matches. This CDR3 contains 15 residues. Germline assignment: CDR1 MNHEY and CDR2 SMNVEV (reference sequence). CDR3 DNA sequence: TGTGCCAGCAGTTCACCGGGACTAGCGTCAAATACGCAGTATTTT. It specifies CASSSPGLASNTQYF.

This chain uses TRBV19 with TRBJ1-2, with 10 bases aligning to TRBD1. Germline assignment: CDR1 LNHDA and CDR2 SQIVND (reference sequence). CDR3 length: 15 amino acids. V gave up 4 bases and J gave up 7 bases; unmatched junction bases: 9. The CDR3 nucleotides are TGTGCCAGTAGTACCCGACAGGGGGCCCGGCGTGGCTACACCTTC. Translating it yields CASSTRQGARRGYTF.